This TCR beta chain derives from a study of T cells in Graves' hyperthyroidism and ophthalmopathy. The study left out patients who had uncontrolled infection, other autoimmune disease, pregnancy or lactation. The source of the PBMCs was less than 12 ml of fresh peripheral blood. Germline V gene sequence: CDR1 SNHLY, CDR2 FYNNEI. Trimming cost V 6 bases and J 5 bases, with 10 bases left between them. CDR3 size: 13 residues. Study-wide findings and caveats: Most thyroid-expanded clonotypes above 0.001 were also found in blood.

Using RNA transcripts as the source, TCR beta CDR3 regions were amplified. First-round RT-PCR targeting the TCR CDR3 was performed with the HTBI primer set. Each CDR3 protein is one row after TCRdb ran MiXCR on the multiplex PCR reads. Seen here are approximately 400,000 distinct CDR3 sequences, about 14% observed once, and the top ten hold around 28%. For this clonotype: Its antigen is as yet unknown.

The rearrangement uses TRBV2 and TRBJ2-2, with a weak D call TRBD2 (6 bases). The sequencing input was blood. This receptor was taken from a man in his fifties with Graves' ophthalmopathy. The CDR3, as DNA: TGTGCCAGCAGAGCGGGTCATACCGGGGAGCTGTTTTTT. Translating it yields CASRAGHTGELFF.